This TCR beta chain was sequenced for a study of Ad26.COV2.S vaccination and SARS-CoV-2 variants. In the study overall: Administration of Ad26.COV2.S was intramuscular, either once or twice 56 days apart.

Produced via immunoSEQ multiplex PCR; TCRdb's table is partial and in-frame only. The profile covers roughly 500,000 clones, with 87% appearing a single time and about 13% taken by the ten largest. The CDR3 consists of 15 residues. Germline V gene data show CDR1 as SGHVS and CDR2 as FQNEAQ. With 0 bases removed from V and 8 bases from J, the gap between germline ends came to 11 bases. Specified treatment: 15 to 20 received Ad26.COV2.S at low or high dose, single or two shots; a few received placebo; per-sample allocation not given. Each sample was drawn 63 days after the first injection (of vaccine or placebo). An 18-55-year-old adult in Boston served as donor. Ad26.COV2.S expressed prefusion-stabilized spike from the original Wuhan strain.

Specimen: peripheral blood, collected in a trial of Ad26.COV2.S vaccine versus placebo. V and J are TRBV7-8 and TRBJ1-6, with D unclear. The TCR was taken from a person between 18 and 60 years old who received the Ad26.COV2.S COVID-19 vaccine or a placebo. The DNA for the CDR3 is TGTGCCAGCAGCTTAGCGCGCCAGTGGCATTCACCCCTCCACTTT. It codes for CASSLARQWHSPLHF.